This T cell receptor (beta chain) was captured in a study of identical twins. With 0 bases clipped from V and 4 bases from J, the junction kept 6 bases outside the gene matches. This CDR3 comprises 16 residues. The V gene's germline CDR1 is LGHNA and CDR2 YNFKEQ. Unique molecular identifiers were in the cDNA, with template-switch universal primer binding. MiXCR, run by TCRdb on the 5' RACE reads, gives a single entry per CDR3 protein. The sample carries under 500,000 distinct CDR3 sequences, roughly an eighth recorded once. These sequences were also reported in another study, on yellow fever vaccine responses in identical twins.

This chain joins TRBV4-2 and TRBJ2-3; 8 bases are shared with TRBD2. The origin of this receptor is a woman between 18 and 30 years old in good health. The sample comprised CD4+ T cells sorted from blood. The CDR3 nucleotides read TGTGCCAGCAGCCAAGATTCCGGGGGGGGCGCAGATACGCAGTATTTT. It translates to CASSQDSGGGADTQYF.